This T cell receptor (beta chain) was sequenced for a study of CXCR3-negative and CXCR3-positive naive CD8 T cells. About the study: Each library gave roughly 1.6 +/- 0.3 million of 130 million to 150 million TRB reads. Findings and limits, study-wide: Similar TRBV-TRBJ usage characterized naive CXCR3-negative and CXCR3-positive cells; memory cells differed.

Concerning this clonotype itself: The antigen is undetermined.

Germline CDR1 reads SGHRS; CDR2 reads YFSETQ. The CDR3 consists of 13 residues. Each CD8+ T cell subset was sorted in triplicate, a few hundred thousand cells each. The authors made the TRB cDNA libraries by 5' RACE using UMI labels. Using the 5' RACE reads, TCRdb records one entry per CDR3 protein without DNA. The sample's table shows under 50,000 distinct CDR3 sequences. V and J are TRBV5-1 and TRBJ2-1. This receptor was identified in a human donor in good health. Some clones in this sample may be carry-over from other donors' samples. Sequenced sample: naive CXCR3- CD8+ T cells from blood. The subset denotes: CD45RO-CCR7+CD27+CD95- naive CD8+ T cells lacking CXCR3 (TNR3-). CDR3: CASSLAPSNEQFF. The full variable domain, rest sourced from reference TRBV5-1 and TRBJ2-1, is KAGVTQTPRYLIKTRGQQVTLSCSPISGHRSVSWYQQTPGQGLQFLFEYFSETQRNKGNFPGRFSGRQFSNSRSEMNVSTLELGDSALYLCASSLAPSNEQFFGPGTRLTVL.